This paragraph covers one T cell receptor beta chain sequence. This sample is part of a study of blood T cell repertoires in COVID-19. On the study more broadly: Acute-phase and convalescent COVID-19 samples originated in the United States, Italy and Spain. T cells, B-cell-depleted T cells, or PBMCs provided the cDNA or gDNA that served as material.

Enrolled during active infection, Seattle patients were then followed longitudinally. Authors' data handling: For nucleated cells, counts were estimated from reference gene primer amplification. TCRdb keeps only in-frame clones here, not all; method: immunoSEQ multiplex PCR. V, J and clone size derive from that table, while D and trimming were established from the DNA sequence. The sample shows roughly 300,000 clones, about 81% of them seen only once. The sequence came from a human donor with COVID-19, enrolled during active disease. The donor label of this sample is uncertain. The sample comprised peripheral blood.

The CDR3 DNA follows: TGTGCCAGCAGCCGGACAGACCGCTACACCTTC. Its protein product is CASSRTDRYTF. This sequence joins TRBV11-2 and TRBJ1-2; perhaps TRBD1 as D (6 bases). This CDR3 is built from 11 residues. Trimming took 5 bases from V and 9 from J, leaving 10 bases between them. Germline lookup yields CDR1 SGHAT and CDR2 FQNNGV.